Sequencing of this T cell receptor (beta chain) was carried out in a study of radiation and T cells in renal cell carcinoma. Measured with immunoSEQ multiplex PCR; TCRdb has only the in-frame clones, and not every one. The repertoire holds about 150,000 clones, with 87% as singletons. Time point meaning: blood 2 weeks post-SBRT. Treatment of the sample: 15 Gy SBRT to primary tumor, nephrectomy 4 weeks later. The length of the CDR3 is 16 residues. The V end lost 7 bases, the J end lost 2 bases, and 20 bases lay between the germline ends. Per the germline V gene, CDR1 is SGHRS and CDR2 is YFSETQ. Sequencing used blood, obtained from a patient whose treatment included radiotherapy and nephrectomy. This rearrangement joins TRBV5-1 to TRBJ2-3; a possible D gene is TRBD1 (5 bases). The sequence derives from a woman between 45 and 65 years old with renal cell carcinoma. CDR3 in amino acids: CASSTQGRSYTDTQYF. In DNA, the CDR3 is TGCGCCAGCTCCACCCAGGGCAGGAGCTACACAGATACGCAGTATTTT.